This TCR beta chain was obtained from a study of Tregs in tolerant kidney transplant recipients. This table comes from immunoSEQ multiplex PCR, and its TCRdb copy is limited to in-frame clones, with some not included. The sample has fewer than 150,000 clones; 92% are singletons. The length of the CDR3 is 15 residues. Germline CDR1 is SNHLY and CDR2 is FYNNEI. Trimming removed 6 bases from V and 8 bases from J; junction bases left unmatched: 11. This clonotype was obtained from a human donor in good health. This chain connects TRBV2 to TRBJ2-1, with 9 bases lining up with TRBD2. The sequencing sample was made of CD4+ T cells from blood. CDR3 loop: CASRTRAGGGDEQFF. CDR3 DNA sequence: TGTGCCAGCAGGACAAGAGCGGGGGGTGGGGATGAGCAGTTCTTC.